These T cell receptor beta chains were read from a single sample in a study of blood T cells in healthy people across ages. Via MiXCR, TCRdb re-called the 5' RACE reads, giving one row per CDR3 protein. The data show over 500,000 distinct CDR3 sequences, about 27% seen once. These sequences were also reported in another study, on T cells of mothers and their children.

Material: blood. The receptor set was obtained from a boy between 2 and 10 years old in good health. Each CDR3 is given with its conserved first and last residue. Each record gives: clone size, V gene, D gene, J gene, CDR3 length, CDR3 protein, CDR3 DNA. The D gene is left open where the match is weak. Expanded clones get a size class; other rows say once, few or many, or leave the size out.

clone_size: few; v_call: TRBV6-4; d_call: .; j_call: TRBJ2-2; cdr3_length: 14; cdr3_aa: CASSEEGGTGELFF; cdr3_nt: TGTGCCAGCAGTGAAGAAGGGGGCACCGGGGAGCTGTTTTTT
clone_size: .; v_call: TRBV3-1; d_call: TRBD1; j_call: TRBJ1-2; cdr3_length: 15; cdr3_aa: CASSQMAAGQYGYTF; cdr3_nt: TGTGCCAGCAGCCAAATGGCAGCGGGACAGTATGGCTACACCTTC
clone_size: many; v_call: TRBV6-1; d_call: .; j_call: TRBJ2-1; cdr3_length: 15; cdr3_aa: CASSEGVVSYNEQFF; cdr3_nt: TGTGCCAGCAGTGAGGGGGTCGTCTCCTACAATGAGCAGTTCTTC
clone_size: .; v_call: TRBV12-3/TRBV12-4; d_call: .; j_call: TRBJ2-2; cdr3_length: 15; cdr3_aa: CASRTGPRGTGELFF; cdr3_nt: TGTGCCAGCAGAACGGGTCCCCGGGGGACCGGGGAGCTGTTTTTT
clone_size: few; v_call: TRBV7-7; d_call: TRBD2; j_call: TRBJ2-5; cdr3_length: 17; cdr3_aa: CASSPPSLAGAGETQYF; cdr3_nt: TGTGCCAGCAGCCCACCATCACTAGCGGGAGCTGGAGAGACCCAGTACTTC
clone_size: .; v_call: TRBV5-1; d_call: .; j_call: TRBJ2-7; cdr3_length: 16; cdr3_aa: CASSLGQGIIGYEQYF; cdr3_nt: TGCGCCAGCAGCTTGGGGCAGGGCATAATCGGCTACGAGCAGTACTTC
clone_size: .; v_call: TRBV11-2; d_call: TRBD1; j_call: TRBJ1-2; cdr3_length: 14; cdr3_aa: CASSRMGEGASYTF; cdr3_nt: TGTGCCAGCAGCCGGATGGGTGAGGGGGCCAGCTACACCTTC
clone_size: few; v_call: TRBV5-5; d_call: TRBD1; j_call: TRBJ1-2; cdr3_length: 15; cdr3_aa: CASSRPGDRVYGYTF; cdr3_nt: TGTGCCAGCAGCCGGCCGGGGGACAGGGTCTATGGCTACACCTTC
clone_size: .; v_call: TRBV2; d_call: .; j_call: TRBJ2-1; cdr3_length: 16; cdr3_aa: CASSAQGSSVYNEQFF; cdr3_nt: TGTGCCAGCAGCGCTCAGGGTAGCAGTGTATACAATGAGCAGTTCTTC
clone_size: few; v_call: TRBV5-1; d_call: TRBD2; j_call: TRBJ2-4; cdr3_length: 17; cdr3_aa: CASSLDPSGAAKNIQYF; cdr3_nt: TGCGCCAGCAGCTTGGACCCTAGCGGGGCAGCCAAAAACATTCAGTACTTC
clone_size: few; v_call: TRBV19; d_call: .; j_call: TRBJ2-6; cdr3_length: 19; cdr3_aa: CASSVLTGSLLSGANVLTF; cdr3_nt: TGTGCCAGTAGTGTCCTGACAGGCTCCCTTCTCTCTGGGGCCAACGTCCTGACTTTC
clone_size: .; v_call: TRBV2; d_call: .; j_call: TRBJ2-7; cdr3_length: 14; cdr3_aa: CASSEGGGLYEQYF; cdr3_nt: TGTGCCAGCAGTGAAGGGGGGGGCCTCTACGAGCAGTACTTC
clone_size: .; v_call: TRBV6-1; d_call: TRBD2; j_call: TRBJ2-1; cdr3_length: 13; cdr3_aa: CASKGGRGNEQFF; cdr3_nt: TGTGCCAGCAAGGGCGGGAGGGGCAATGAGCAGTTCTTC
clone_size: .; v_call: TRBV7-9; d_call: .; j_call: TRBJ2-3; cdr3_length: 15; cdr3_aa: CASSFLVLGRDTQYF; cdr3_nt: TGTGCCAGCAGCTTCCTAGTTTTGGGGAGAGATACGCAGTATTTT
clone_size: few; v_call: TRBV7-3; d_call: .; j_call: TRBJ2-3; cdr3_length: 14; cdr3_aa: CASSLTGGQDTQYF; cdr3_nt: TGTGCCAGCAGCTTAACGGGGGGCCAGGATACGCAGTATTTT
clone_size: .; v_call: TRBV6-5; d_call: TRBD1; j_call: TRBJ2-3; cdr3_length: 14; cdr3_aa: CASTRTGGTDTQYF; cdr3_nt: TGTGCCAGCACCAGGACAGGGGGCACAGATACGCAGTATTTT
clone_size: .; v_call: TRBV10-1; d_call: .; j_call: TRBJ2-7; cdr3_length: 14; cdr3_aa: CASSAGTNSYEQYF; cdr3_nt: TGCGCCAGCAGCGCCGGGACAAACTCCTACGAGCAGTACTTC
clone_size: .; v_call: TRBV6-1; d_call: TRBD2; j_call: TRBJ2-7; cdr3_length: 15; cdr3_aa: CASRDPRGDSYEQYF; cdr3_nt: TGTGCCAGCAGGGACCCCCGGGGGGACTCCTACGAGCAGTACTTC
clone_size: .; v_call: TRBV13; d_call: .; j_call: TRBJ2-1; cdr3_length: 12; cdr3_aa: CASSPMNNEQFF; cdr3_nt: TGTGCCAGCAGCCCAATGAACAATGAGCAGTTCTTC
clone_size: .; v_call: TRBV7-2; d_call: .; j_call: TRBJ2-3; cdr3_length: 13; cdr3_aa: CASSLKDTDTQYF; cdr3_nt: TGTGCCAGCAGCTTAAAGGACACAGATACGCAGTATTTT
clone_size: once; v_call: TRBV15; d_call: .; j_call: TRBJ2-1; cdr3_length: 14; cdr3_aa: CATSGRQSYDEQFF; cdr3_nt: TGTGCCACCAGCGGACGACAGTCCTACGATGAGCAGTTCTTC
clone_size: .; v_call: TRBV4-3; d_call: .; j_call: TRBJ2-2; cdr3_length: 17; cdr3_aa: CASSQDRTSSLTGELFF; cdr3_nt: TGCGCCAGCAGCCAAGATCGGACTTCCAGTCTAACCGGGGAGCTGTTTTTT
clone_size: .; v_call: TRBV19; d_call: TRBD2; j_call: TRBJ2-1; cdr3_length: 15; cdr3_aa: CASRVTSGSLNEQFF; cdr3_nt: TGTGCCAGCCGTGTTACTAGCGGGAGTTTGAATGAGCAGTTCTTC
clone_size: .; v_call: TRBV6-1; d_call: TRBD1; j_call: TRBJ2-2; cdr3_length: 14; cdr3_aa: CASRDRLRAGELFF; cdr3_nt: TGTGCCAGCAGGGACAGGCTGAGGGCCGGGGAGCTGTTTTTT
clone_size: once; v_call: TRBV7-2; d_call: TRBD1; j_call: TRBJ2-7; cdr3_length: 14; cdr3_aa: CASSPDRGAHEQYF; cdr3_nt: TGTGCCAGCAGCCCGGACAGGGGGGCACACGAGCAGTACTTC
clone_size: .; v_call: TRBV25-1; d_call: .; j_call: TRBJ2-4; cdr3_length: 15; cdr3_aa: CASSGRSVDKNIQYF; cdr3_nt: TGTGCCAGCAGTGGAAGGAGTGTGGACAAAAACATTCAGTACTTC